These T cell receptor beta chains were read from a single sample in a study of response to subunit inactivated influenza vaccine. TCRdb itself ran the RT-PCR reads through MiXCR, one entry per CDR3 protein. The sample lists around 500,000 distinct CDR3 sequences, over 9.5% occurring once. Specimen: PBMCs from blood, collected more than 35 days after vaccination. These receptors came from a man between 45 and 60 years old who received an inactivated influenza vaccine. CDR3s include the opening cysteine and the closing phenylalanine or tryptophan. The order of the fields is CDR3 length, D gene, clone size, V gene, J gene, CDR3 protein, CDR3 DNA. D genes are given only for firm matches. Size is stated for part of the rows, as once, few or many counts, or as a class when the clone is expanded.

15,TRBD1,-,TRBV5-1,TRBJ1-2,CASSSGTGAAYGYTF,TGCGCCAGCAGCTCGGGGACAGGGGCGGCCTATGGCTACACCTTC
12,-,-,TRBV6-2/TRBV6-3,TRBJ2-7,CASTHPRSEQYF,TGTGCCAGCACCCACCCCAGGTCCGAGCAGTACTTC
16,TRBD1,-,TRBV4-1,TRBJ1-2,CASSQDPQGAVYGYTF,TGCGCCAGCAGCCAAGATCCCCAGGGGGCCGTCTATGGCTACACCTTC
16,TRBD1,many,TRBV10-3,TRBJ2-6,CAISAGQGAGANVLTF,TGTGCCATCAGTGCGGGACAGGGGGCTGGGGCCAACGTCCTGACTTTC
18,-,many,TRBV10-3,TRBJ2-3,CAISVSFGQAARQGRRYF,TGTGCCATCAGTGTCTCCTTTGGGCAAGCAGCTAGACAAGGCCGTAGGTATTTT
17,TRBD2,few,TRBV4-3,TRBJ2-2,CASSHSSGRSNTGELFF,TGCGCCAGCAGCCACTCTAGCGGGAGGTCGAACACCGGGGAGCTGTTTTTT
15,-,-,TRBV4-1,TRBJ2-5,CASSLGGRFEETQYF,TGCGCCAGCAGCCTAGGGGGGCGCTTCGAGGAGACCCAGTACTTC
14,-,many,TRBV7-2,TRBJ2-3,CASSPFASTDTQYF,TGTGCCAGCAGCCCGTTTGCCAGCACAGATACGCAGTATTTT
14,TRBD1,few,TRBV10-3,TRBJ1-2,CAISEDRGLDGYTF,TGTGCCATCAGTGAGGACAGGGGGCTCGATGGCTACACCTTC
14,-,many,TRBV15,TRBJ2-7,CATSREGGGYEQYF,TGTGCCACCAGCAGAGAGGGAGGAGGCTACGAGCAGTACTTC
15,-,-,TRBV5-1,TRBJ2-1,CASSLNLGQRNEQFF,TGCGCCAGCAGCTTGAATTTAGGACAACGCAATGAGCAGTTCTTC
13,-,-,TRBV3-1,TRBJ1-1,CASSQDETGRAFF,TGTGCCAGCAGCCAAGATGAAACAGGGCGCGCTTTCTTT
13,TRBD2,-,TRBV20-1,TRBJ2-1,CSARYLAGAQQFF,TGCAGTGCTAGATACTTAGCGGGGGCTCAGCAGTTCTTC
17,-,-,TRBV12-3/TRBV12-4,TRBJ1-3,CASSSSTEHSSGNTIYF,TGTGCCAGCAGTTCATCGACAGAACATAGCTCTGGAAACACCATATATTTT
14,-,-,TRBV12-3/TRBV12-4,TRBJ1-1,CASSPQTGTTEAFF,TGTGCCAGCAGTCCTCAGACAGGTACTACTGAAGCTTTCTTT
16,-,few,TRBV5-1,TRBJ2-1,CASSSGAVWGEGEQFF,TGCGCCAGCAGCTCGGGGGCGGTGTGGGGCGAAGGTGAGCAGTTCTTC
15,TRBD1,-,TRBV29-1,TRBJ2-5,CSVEDTGGAFETQYF,TGCAGCGTTGAAGATACAGGGGGCGCATTCGAGACCCAGTACTTC
13,-,-,TRBV18,TRBJ2-5,CASSQNKQETQYF,TGTGCCAGCTCACAGAACAAGCAAGAGACCCAGTACTTC
15,-,few,TRBV5-1,TRBJ2-7,CASSLGARAFDEQYF,TGCGCCAGCAGCTTGGGCGCACGGGCCTTCGACGAGCAGTACTTC
16,TRBD1,many,TRBV12-3/TRBV12-4,TRBJ2-2,CASREGQGFRTGELFF,TGTGCCAGCAGGGAAGGACAGGGCTTCCGCACCGGGGAGCTGTTTTTT
16,-,-,TRBV7-9,TRBJ2-1,CASSPGRSVRDNEQFF,TGTGCCAGCAGCCCCGGTCGATCAGTAAGGGACAATGAGCAGTTCTTC
13,TRBD1,few,TRBV6-1,TRBJ1-5,CASSRTGLSPQHF,TGTGCCAGCAGCCGGACAGGGCTCTCGCCCCAGCATTTT
14,-,-,TRBV12-3/TRBV12-4,TRBJ1-3,CASSFTYSGNTIYF,TGTGCCAGCAGTTTCACATACTCTGGAAACACCATATATTTT
13,-,few,TRBV29-1,TRBJ2-1,CSVGATSNNEQFF,TGCAGCGTTGGGGCTACTTCTAACAATGAGCAGTTCTTC
14,-,-,TRBV11-2,TRBJ1-4,CASSLLAENEKLFF,TGTGCCAGCAGCTTATTGGCAGAAAATGAAAAACTGTTTTTT
14,-,-,TRBV5-1,TRBJ1-2,CASSLSGIGYGYTF,TGCGCCAGCAGCTTGTCCGGGATCGGCTATGGCTACACCTTC
14,TRBD1,-,TRBV5-6,TRBJ2-3,CASSLLDRADTQYF,TGTGCCAGCAGCTTGTTGGACAGGGCAGATACGCAGTATTTT
14,-,many,TRBV5-1,TRBJ2-7,CASSLQVSSDEQYF,TGCGCCAGCAGCTTGCAGGTTTCAAGCGACGAGCAGTACTTC
11,-,few,TRBV28,TRBJ2-7,CASSFQGRKYF,TGTGCCAGCAGTTTTCAGGGAAGAAAGTACTTC
14,-,few,TRBV20-1,TRBJ2-7,CSAMSRVNSYEQYF,TGCAGTGCTATGAGTAGAGTGAACTCCTACGAGCAGTACTTC
13,-,-,TRBV7-9,TRBJ1-1,CASSLGEGTEAFF,TGTGCCAGCAGCTTAGGCGAGGGCACTGAAGCTTTCTTT
14,TRBD2,-,TRBV3-1,TRBJ2-1,CASRRDSGRGEQFF,TGTGCCAGCAGGCGGGATAGCGGGAGGGGCGAGCAGTTCTTC
15,TRBD2,-,TRBV12-3/TRBV12-4,TRBJ2-7,CASTPSSGGSYEQYF,TGTGCCAGCACCCCATCTAGCGGGGGGTCCTACGAGCAGTACTTC
16,TRBD1,-,TRBV20-1,TRBJ2-6,CSATGTGLSGANVLTF,TGCAGTGCGACCGGGACAGGGCTCTCCGGGGCCAACGTCCTGACTTTC
14,-,few,TRBV6-1,TRBJ2-3,CASSERGGPDTQYF,TGTGCCAGCAGTGAACGGGGAGGACCAGATACGCAGTATTTT
12,-,-,TRBV20-1,TRBJ1-1,CSARVTGGEAFF,TGCAGTGCTAGAGTCACCGGGGGTGAAGCTTTCTTT
15,TRBD2,many,TRBV6-1,TRBJ2-1,CASSLTGLADNEQFF,TGTGCCAGCAGTCTCACCGGACTAGCAGATAATGAGCAGTTCTTC